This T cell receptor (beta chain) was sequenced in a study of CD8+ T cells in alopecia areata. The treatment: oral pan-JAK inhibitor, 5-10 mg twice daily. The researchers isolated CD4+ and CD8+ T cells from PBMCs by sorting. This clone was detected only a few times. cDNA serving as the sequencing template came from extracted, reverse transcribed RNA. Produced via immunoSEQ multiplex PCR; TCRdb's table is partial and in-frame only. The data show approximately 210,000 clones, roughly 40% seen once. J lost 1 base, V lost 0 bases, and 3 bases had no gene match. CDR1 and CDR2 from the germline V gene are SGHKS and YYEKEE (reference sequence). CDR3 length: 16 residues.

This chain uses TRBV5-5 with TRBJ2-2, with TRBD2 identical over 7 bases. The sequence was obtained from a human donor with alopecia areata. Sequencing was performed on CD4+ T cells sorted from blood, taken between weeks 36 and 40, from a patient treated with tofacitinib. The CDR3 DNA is TGTGCCAGCAGCTTGGGACTAGCTCAGAACACCGGGGAGCTGTTTTTT. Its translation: CASSLGLAQNTGELFF.